This entry lists 15 T cell receptor beta chains sequenced from one sample in a study of control samples from healthy donors and cancer patients. Only in-frame clones appear in the TCRdb table, and some are missing; sequencing was by immunoSEQ multiplex PCR. The table has over 150,000 clones, 75% to 95% seen once; the top ten hold roughly 2%. Input material: blood. Receptors originate from a woman aged 35 to 49 in good health.

The chain combines TRBV5-1 with TRBJ2-3; 12 bases align to TRBD1. Germline trimming cut 4 bases from V and 4 bases from J; bases unmatched to any gene: 7. The V gene's germline CDR1 is SGHRS and CDR2 YFSETQ. The CDR3 is 16 amino acids. The CDR3 DNA is TGCGCCAGCAGCGCAACCGGGACAGGGGGCCCAGATACGCAGTATTTT. Translating it yields CASSATGTGGPDTQYF.

For this clone: This sample includes further DNA sequences coding for the same CDR3. V usage is TRBV20-1 and J usage is TRBJ2-5, with a possible D match to TRBD1 (5 bases). V was clipped by 1 base and J by 7 bases, with 7 bases between them. The CDR3 contains 11 residues. CDR1 is DFQATT, CDR2 SNEGSKA, per germline (reference sequence). The CDR3 bases are TGCAGTGCTAGAGGTCAGGGGACCCAGTACTTC. This translates into CSARGQGTQYF.

The chain carries TRBV9 and TRBJ2-5; possible D gene TRBD2, 5 bases. Germline V gives CDR1 SGDLS, CDR2 YYNGEE. This CDR3 contains 14 residues. The V end lost 1 base, the J end lost 1 base, and 8 bases lay between the germline ends. CDR3 sequence: CASSVYGIQETQYF. CDR3 nucleotide sequence: TGTGCCAGCAGCGTATACGGGATCCAAGAGACCCAGTACTTC.

The chain has TRBV11-2 and TRBJ2-3; D gene unclear. Germline V lookup: CDR1 SGHAT, CDR2 FQNNGV. V was clipped by 2 bases and J by 5 bases, with 2 bases between them. The CDR3 has 11 residues. Written as DNA, the CDR3 is TGTGCCAGCAGCTTAAAAGATACGCAGTATTTT. This gives the protein CASSLKDTQYF.

This chain connects TRBV12-3 or TRBV12-4 to TRBJ1-4, with no clear D. Deletions cut 6 bases from V and 2 bases from J, with 7 bases between. CDR3 length equals 13 residues. The chain's CDR3 is CASSPPTNEKLFF. CDR3 DNA: TGTGCCAGCAGCCCACCGACTAATGAAAAACTGTTTTTT.

The rearrangement uses TRBV12-5 and TRBJ1-5; D unresolved. The V end was cut by 4 bases, the J end by 2 bases, with 18 bases between. CDR1 and CDR2 from the germline V gene are LGHNT and FRNRAP. This CDR3 contains 17 residues. The CDR3 loop is CASGSRLVESGNQPQHF. CDR3 DNA: TGTGCTAGTGGTTCCAGGCTTGTGGAGTCGGGCAATCAGCCCCAGCATTTT.

The V call is TRBV12-2, the J call TRBJ1-3. TRBV12-2 is listed as a pseudogene. The CDR3 runs 19 residues. The DNA of the CDR3 is TGTGCAAGTCGCTTAGCGAGGGCCGAAGGAGGGAACTCTGGAAACACCATATATTTT. Its protein is CASRLARAEGGNSGNTIYF.

The V and J genes are TRBV5-1 and TRBJ1-4; D is possibly TRBD1 (6 bases). The CDR3 has 14 amino acids. Germline loops: CDR1 SGHRS, CDR2 YFSETQ. V lost 1 base and J lost 8, with 12 bases in between. CDR3 coding DNA: TGCGCCAGCAGCTTGCAGGGGCCAGGGGAAAAACTGTTTTTT. Translated, it gives CASSLQGPGEKLFF.

This sequence joins TRBV4-1 and TRBJ1-1, with a tentative D call TRBD1 (5 bases). Trimming cost V 0 bases and J 5 bases, with 16 bases left between them. Germline loops: CDR1 MGHRA, CDR2 YSYEKL. The CDR3 extends over 16 amino acids. CDR3 residues: CASSQDSGQGGTEAFF. CDR3 bases: TGCGCCAGCAGCCAAGATTCGGGGCAGGGCGGAACTGAAGCTTTCTTT.

The chain is built from TRBV5-4 and TRBJ1-2, with 7 positions matching TRBD1. In germline, CDR1 is SGHNT, CDR2 YYREEE (reference sequence). The V gene end was trimmed by 0 bases and the J gene end by 7 bases; junction bases not matched to a gene: 6. The CDR3 is made up of 14 amino acids. CDR3 coding DNA: TGTGCCAGCAGCTTGGATCAGGGGGTTGTTGGCTACACCTTC. Translating gives CASSLDQGVVGYTF. Filled out from reference TRBV5-4 and TRBJ1-2, the complete variable domain reads ETGVTQSPTHLIKTRGQQVTLRCSSQSGHNTVSWYQQALGQGPQFIFQYYREEENGRGNFPPRFSGLQFPNYSSELNVNALELDDSALYLCASSLDQGVVGYTFGSGTRLTVV.

The chain carries TRBV5-6 and TRBJ1-1; D is possibly TRBD1 (5 bases). Per the germline V gene, CDR1 is SGHDT and CDR2 is YYEEEE. The CDR3 is 14 amino acids. V lost 4 bases, J lost 10 bases, and 20 bases lay in between. Here the CDR3 reads CASSGKTRVEAAFF. The CDR3 DNA is TGTGCCAGCAGCGGAAAGACCAGGGTAGAAGCAGCTTTCTTT.

J is TRBJ2-1 and V is TRBV6-4, with 12 bases identical to TRBD2. This CDR3 has 17 residues. The germline V gene encodes CDR1 MRHNA and CDR2 SNTAGT. With 0 bases clipped from V and 7 bases from J, the junction kept 7 bases outside the gene matches. The CDR3 sequence: CASSDSIVLAGGNEQFF. CDR3 in DNA: TGTGCCAGCAGTGACTCGATAGTACTAGCGGGGGGAAATGAGCAGTTCTTC.

The J gene is TRBJ1-2, the V gene TRBV2; 7 bases line up with TRBD1. Looked up from germline, CDR1 is SNHLY and CDR2 is FYNNEI. V trimming: 8 bases; J trimming: 7 bases; junction bases outside the gene matches: 7. The CDR3 covers 12 residues. DNA for the CDR3: TGTGCCAGCCGACAGGGAGGGGTTGGCTACACCTTC. Translating gives CASRQGGVGYTF.

V is TRBV27 and J is TRBJ1-1; D gene ambiguous. Trimming stripped 5 bases from V and 1 base from J, with 14 bases between. CDR1 MNHEY and CDR2 SMNVEV come from the germline V gene (reference sequence). This CDR3 spans 15 amino acids. DNA for the CDR3: TGTGCCAGCAGTCCCGCCTCTGTAGCGAACACTGAAGCTTTCTTT. It is translated as CASSPASVANTEAFF.

This chain uses TRBV5-5 with TRBJ2-1; TRBD1 agrees at 10 bases. The V segment lost 4 bases and the J segment 7 bases; nucleotides outside the gene matches: 5. CDR3 length: 14 amino acids. Germline V lookup: CDR1 SGHKS, CDR2 YYEKEE (reference sequence). CDR3 residues: CASSGRDRGNEQFF. Here the CDR3 DNA reads TGTGCCAGCAGCGGGCGGGACAGGGGAAATGAGCAGTTCTTC.